One sample yielded the 2 T cell receptor beta chains listed below, sequenced in a study of CD8 T cells in ankylosing spondylitis. TCRdb re-called the 5' RACE reads through MiXCR, storing one row per CDR3 protein. The sample comprises around 130,000 distinct CDR3 sequences, more than 6.5% of which are singletons, and 10% to 15% rests with the top ten. Sequenced input: blood, either unsorted or a sorted T cell fraction (not recorded which). Receptors originate from a male donor with ankylosing spondylitis or in good health (not recorded which).

This clonotype has at least ten counts. This chain joins TRBV5-1 and TRBJ1-6; D perhaps matches TRBD1 (5 bases). The V and J ends lost 5 bases and 7 bases respectively, with 16 bases between them. The CDR3 sequence is 15 residues long. Germline V gene data show CDR1 as SGHRS and CDR2 as YFSETQ. The CDR3 here is CASRPLPGTNSPLHF. The DNA of the CDR3 is TGCGCCAGCAGACCCCTCCCAGGGACGAATTCACCCCTCCACTTT.

The table lists this clonotype with many counts. The chain links TRBV20-1 to TRBJ1-6, with TRBD1 as a possible D gene (6 bases). Per the germline V gene, CDR1 is DFQATT and CDR2 is SNEGSKA (reference sequence). V was trimmed by 6 bases and J by 6 bases, leaving 15 bases between them. This CDR3 is 14 amino acids long. CDR3 loop: CSAVRTAGNSPLHF. The CDR3 nucleotides are TGCAGTGCCGTAAGGACAGCTGGTAATTCACCCCTCCACTTT.